Each of the 17 T cell receptor beta chains below was sequenced from the same sample in a study of technical replicates of blood from a few donors. Assay used: immunoSEQ multiplex PCR; TCRdb lists only in-frame clones, some missing. The repertoire holds tens of thousands of clones, approximately 94% seen once, with 0.3% to 0.5% in the top ten. The sequenced material came from T cells isolated from PBMCs. The source of these receptors is a human donor in good health.

The chain links TRBV6-1 to TRBJ1-1; weak D call: TRBD1 (5 bases). The CDR3 is 15 residues long. Germline CDR1 and CDR2: MNHNS and SASEGT. Trimming shortened V by 3 bases and J by 1 base, and 12 bases separated the two germline ends. The CDR3 sequence is CASSDHRRANTEAFF. The CDR3 nucleotides read TGTGCCAGCAGTGATCATCGCAGGGCGAACACTGAAGCTTTCTTT.

The chain uses TRBV5-6 and TRBJ2-1, with 7 bases lining up with TRBD1. Germline V gene lookup returns CDR1 SGHDT and CDR2 YYEEEE. The CDR3 loop spans 15 amino acids. V lost 4 bases, J lost 9 bases, and 13 bases stayed unmatched. CDR3 in DNA: TGTGCCAGCAGCCAAAGTGGGACAGCAGGGCCTGAGCAGTTCTTC. It is translated as CASSQSGTAGPEQFF.

In its sample, this clone was seen once. The chain combines TRBV13 with TRBJ2-5; tentatively, D is TRBD2 (5 bases). CDR1 PRHDT and CDR2 FYEKMQ come from the germline V gene (reference sequence). The germline V and J ends were trimmed by 0 bases and 5 bases, with 13 bases remaining between them. There are 15 residues in the CDR3. CDR3 in amino acids: CASSLGTITGETQYF. Written as DNA, the CDR3 is TGTGCCAGCAGCTTAGGGACAATAACGGGGGAGACCCAGTACTTC.

CDR3 in DNA: TGTGCCAGCAGTTTACAGGGGACCCTTCCCTACAATGAGCAGTTCTTC. Protein: CASSLQGTLPYNEQFF. V and J are TRBV27 and TRBJ2-1; a possible D gene is TRBD1 (6 bases). The V and J ends lost 2 bases and 2 bases respectively, with 13 bases between them. Germline V lookup: CDR1 MNHEY, CDR2 SMNVEV (reference sequence). CDR3 length equals 16 residues.

This clone was detected once. This chain joins TRBV6-5 and TRBJ2-7; 7 bases map to TRBD1. The CDR3 spans 13 residues. After removal of 4 bases from V and 4 bases from J, the junction contained 4 bases not matched to a gene. Per germline, CDR1 MNHEY and CDR2 SVGAGI. The CDR3 sequence is CASSFYRGYEQYF. The CDR3 coding sequence is TGTGCCAGCAGTTTCTACAGGGGATACGAGCAGTACTTC.

This clone was detected only a few times. The rearrangement links TRBV2 to TRBJ2-2, with D perhaps TRBD2 (6 bases). The CDR3 is made up of 15 amino acids. Per the germline V gene, CDR1 is SNHLY and CDR2 is FYNNEI. Trimming removed 3 bases from V and 0 bases from J, with 8 bases in between. CDR3 DNA: TGTGCCAGCAGTGAGCGGGGAACGAACACCGGGGAGCTGTTTTTT. Protein sequence: CASSERGTNTGELFF. The complete variable domain, with remaining parts taken from reference TRBV2 and TRBJ2-2, reads EPEVTQTPSHQVTQMGQEVILRCVPISNHLYFYWYRQILGQKVEFLVSFYNNEISEKSEIFDDQFSVERPDGSNFTLKIRSTKLEDSAMYFCASSERGTNTGELFFGEGSRLTVL.

This chain connects TRBV27 to TRBJ1-4; 9 positions match TRBD1. CDR3 length: 17 amino acids. V shed 5 bases, J shed 8 bases, and the junction held 15 bases outside the gene matches. Per germline, CDR1 MNHEY and CDR2 SMNVEV (reference sequence). In DNA, the CDR3 is TGTGCCAGCAGTCTGGGGGGACAGGGTAATGTTAGGGAAAAACTGTTTTTT. It codes for CASSLGGQGNVREKLFF.

The chain is built from TRBV15 and TRBJ1-2; a weak D match, TRBD1 (6 bases). Trimming removed 7 bases at V and 2 bases at J, with 17 bases between. Germline V gene data show CDR1 as LNHNV and CDR2 as YYDKDF (reference sequence). This CDR3 region has 15 residues. The CDR3 sequence is CATTVNPGENYGYTF. The CDR3 nucleotides are TGTGCCACCACCGTCAATCCAGGGGAAAACTATGGCTACACCTTC.

The chain has TRBV7-8 and TRBJ2-7; D is unclear. Germline-derived CDR1 and CDR2 are SGHVS and FQNEAQ. The V end was cut by 5 bases, the J end by 3 bases, with 11 bases between. This CDR3 has 13 amino acids. The chain's CDR3 is CASSLAADYEQYF. The CDR3 DNA follows: TGTGCCAGCAGCCTCGCGGCGGACTACGAGCAGTACTTC.

The rearrangement joins TRBV19 to TRBJ1-1, with TRBD1 identical over 10 bases. V dropped 9 bases and J dropped 4; count of bases not matched to a gene: 11. CDR3 length: 15 amino acids. Germline CDR1 is LNHDA and CDR2 is SQIVND (reference sequence). The CDR3 loop is CASRQGTGVGTEAFF. The DNA of the CDR3 is TGTGCCAGCCGCCAGGGGACAGGGGTCGGCACTGAAGCTTTCTTT.

The chain recombines TRBV5-1 with TRBJ2-7; 9 bases align to TRBD2. V lost 0 bases and J lost 6; bases outside the gene matches: 10. The length of the CDR3 is 16 residues. Looked up from germline, CDR1 is SGHRS and CDR2 is YFSETQ. CDR3 sequence reads: CASSLADSREGGEQYF. CDR3 coding DNA: TGCGCCAGCAGCTTGGCAGACTCGCGGGAGGGTGGCGAGCAGTACTTC.

The rearrangement links TRBV4-1 to TRBJ2-2; a possible D gene is TRBD2 (6 bases). Germline values: CDR1 MGHRA, CDR2 YSYEKL. The V and J ends lost 3 bases and 1 base respectively, with 15 bases between them. There are 17 residues in the CDR3. The CDR3 DNA reads as TGCGCCAGCAGCCACCCCTTGAGGGAGGAGAACACCGGGGAGCTGTTTTTT. Translated: CASSHPLREENTGELFF.

In its sample, this clone was seen once. The V call is TRBV19, the J call TRBJ1-2, with TRBD1 as a possible D gene (6 bases). Trimming left V 5 bases short and J 7 bases short, with 14 bases between. CDR1 LNHDA and CDR2 SQIVND come from the germline V gene (reference sequence). The CDR3 contains 13 residues. The CDR3 is CASSQRQALGYTF. CDR3 coding DNA: TGTGCCAGTAGTCAAAGACAGGCTCTTGGCTACACCTTC.

The CDR3 sequence: CAWSEGYEQYF. The CDR3 nucleotides are TGTGCCTGGAGTGAGGGGTACGAGCAGTACTTC. The rearrangement uses TRBV30 and TRBJ2-7; possible D gene TRBD1, 5 bases. This CDR3 has 11 amino acids. V was shortened by 1 base and J by 4 bases, with 5 bases between the two germline ends. Germline-derived CDR1 and CDR2 are GTSNPN and SVGIG (reference sequence).

V and J are TRBV9 and TRBJ2-7, with TRBD1 matching 7 bases. The CDR3 loop spans 13 amino acids. The V gene's germline CDR1 is SGDLS and CDR2 YYNGEE. J was trimmed by 7 bases and V by 3 bases; bases with no gene match: 7. Written as DNA, the CDR3 is TGTGCCAGCAGCGCCCCGACAGGGTTTGAGCAGTACTTC. The encoded protein is CASSAPTGFEQYF.

The V call is TRBV10-3, the J call TRBJ1-2; 7 positions match TRBD1. The CDR3 spans 14 residues. The germline gives CDR1 ENHRY, CDR2 SYGVKD. Trimming removed 11 bases from V and 4 bases from J; junction bases left unmatched: 13. The CDR3 sequence is CASQRDSISYGYTF. CDR3 DNA sequence: TGTGCCTCCCAAAGGGACAGCATTTCCTATGGCTACACCTTC.

The chain joins TRBV7-6 to TRBJ2-5; tentative D call: TRBD1 (5 bases). This CDR3 region has 14 residues. The V gene's germline CDR1 is SGHVS and CDR2 FNYEAQ. V lost 4 bases and J 0 bases, leaving 9 bases between the germline ends. This chain's CDR3 is CASSSDSYQETQYF. In DNA form, the CDR3 reads TGTGCCAGCAGCTCAGACAGTTACCAAGAGACCCAGTACTTC.